This T cell receptor (beta chain) is from a study of OX40 agonist ivuxolimab in advanced cancers. Study context: Intravenous ivuxolimab at 0.01 to 10 mg/kg was given to patients every 2 weeks. Recorded diagnoses for dose-escalation patients were hepatocellular carcinoma, melanoma, renal cell or head and neck cancer. The study, taken as a whole, reports: The average count of expanded clones was higher among CD8+ T cells than among CD4+.

Clones were read by immunoSEQ multiplex PCR, and TCRdb kept only the in-frame ones, dropping some. The sample contains tens of thousands of clones, roughly nine tenths of which appear only once. Autoimmune disease history or systemic immunosuppression led to patient exclusion. This CDR3 contains 11 residues. CDR1 and CDR2 from the germline V gene are SQVTM and ANQGSEA. V lost 8 bases to trimming and J lost 8 bases, with 12 bases between them. With respect to this clone: The antigen is not known.

V usage is TRBV29-1 and J usage is TRBJ2-2; D not certain. This specimen was CD4+ or CD8+ T cells sorted from blood, taken in a trial of the OX40 agonist ivuxolimab. The receptor was derived from an adult with an advanced solid tumor such as melanoma, head and neck, liver or kidney cancer. This CDR3 is CSYRKGGELFF. Here the CDR3 DNA reads TGCAGCTATAGGAAAGGGGGGGAGCTGTTTTTT.